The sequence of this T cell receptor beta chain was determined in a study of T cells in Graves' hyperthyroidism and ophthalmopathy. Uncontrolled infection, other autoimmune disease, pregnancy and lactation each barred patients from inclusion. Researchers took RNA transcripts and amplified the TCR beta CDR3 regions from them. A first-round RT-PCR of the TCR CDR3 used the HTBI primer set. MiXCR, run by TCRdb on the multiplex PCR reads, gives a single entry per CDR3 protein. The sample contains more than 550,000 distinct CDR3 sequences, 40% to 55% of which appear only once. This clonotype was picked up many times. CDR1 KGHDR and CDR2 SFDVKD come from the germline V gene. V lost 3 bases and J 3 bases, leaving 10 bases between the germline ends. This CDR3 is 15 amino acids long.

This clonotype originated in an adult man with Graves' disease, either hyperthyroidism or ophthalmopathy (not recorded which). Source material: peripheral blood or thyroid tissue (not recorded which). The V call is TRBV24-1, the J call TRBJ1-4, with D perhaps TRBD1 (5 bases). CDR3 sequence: CATSDPRVPNEKLFF. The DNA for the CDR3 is TGTGCCACCAGTGATCCCAGGGTTCCTAATGAAAAACTGTTTTTT.